This T cell receptor (beta chain) was observed in a study of early T cells in non-severe SARS-CoV-2 infection. For the study at large: The study sequenced bulk RNA from unsorted whole blood, with chains unpaired.

CDR1 DFQATT and CDR2 SNEGSKA come from the germline V gene (reference sequence). This CDR3 region has 13 residues. Trimming left V 4 bases short and J 6 bases short, with 15 bases between. The library protocol tagged individual cDNA molecules with unique molecular identifiers. TCRdb reprocessed the 5' RACE reads with MiXCR, giving one entry per CDR3 protein. Of tens of thousands of distinct CDR3 sequences listed, roughly 13% are singletons. Sequenced sample: whole blood. The sequence was collected from an adult who was a healthcare worker with PCR-confirmed SARS-CoV-2 infection or an uninfected control (not recorded which). V is TRBV20-1 and J is TRBJ1-2; D unresolved. The CDR3 sequence is CSANHQASNGYTF. The CDR3 DNA reads TGCAGTGCTAACCACCAGGCCTCCAATGGCTACACCTTC.